The source of this TCR beta chain is a study of CD4 T cells in lung cancer (dated by TCRdb to between 2018 and 2021). About the full investigation: In the study, blood T cells of NSCLC patients were screened for responses to candidate mutation-encoded neoepitopes, and neoantigen-specific CD4+ T-cell clones and TCRs were isolated. Before blood donation, patients had received treatments including platinum chemotherapy, and some received nivolumab or pembrolizumab. Aged 60 to 69 when blood was donated, the resected patients, most of whom were former smokers, had either lung adenocarcinoma or squamous cell carcinoma. A handful of patients undergoing curative-intent resections for stage I-III non-small cell lung cancer provided the tumor and non-adjacent lung tissue. TCRB deep sequencing tracked the frequency of neoantigen-specific clonotypes in tumor resections, non-adjacent lung and cultured T-cell products.

From the same resection, non-adjacent lung tissue was collected as far as possible from the malignant lesion, at a distance of at least 3 cm. The CDR3 goes from the cysteine to the phenylalanine over 14 residues. Only the CDR3 region is kept as DNA, spanning 42 bases read in frame from base 1. V is reduced by 4 bases and J by 0 bases, leaving a spacing of 7 bases between them. For CDR1 and CDR2, the germline V gene lists MNHNS and SASEGT. What the work shows at the level of the full study, not this receptor alone: Rather than memory responses to the cancer, some blood-derived responses might reflect cross-reactivity or in vitro priming of naive T cells.

Only a few counts were recorded for this clone. What this receptor recognizes is not known. Nothing much larger sits one base from this clone, and base qualities are not available. The library was prepared using the immunoSEQ multiplex PCR assay. DNA was isolated with Qiagen DNeasy or QIAamp micro DNA kits and TCRB sequenced with the Adaptive Biotechnology human TCRB sequencing kit. TCRB libraries were sequenced on an Illumina MiSeq. The study's processing was this. The kit provider's software was used to analyze TCRB sequence data, and Fisher's exact test was used to test clonotype templates for tumor enrichment. TCRdb provides this immuneACCESS table in a form limited to in-frame rearrangements. Some clones are lacking; in checked studies, under half of them reflect an unresolved V gene, and why the rest are absent is not known. V and J calls and clone size follow that table, whereas D and trimming were derived from the DNA. The sample has about 10,000 clones on record, around 66% of them singletons. 15% to 17% of the sample comes from the top ten.

Sequencing was carried out using normal lung tissue taken away from the tumor. The rearranged segments are TRBV6-1 and TRBJ1-5; the D region possibly corresponds to TRBD1 (5 bases align). The source is a man in his sixties with non-small cell lung cancer. The DNA is TGTGCCAGCAGTGTCCAGGGTAGCAATCAGCCCCAGCATTTT. Translated, this is CASSVQGSNQPQHF.